The rows below give T cell receptor beta chains drawn from one sample of a study of blood T cells in healthy people across ages. TCRdb reprocessed the 5' RACE reads via MiXCR and lists one record per CDR3 protein. The table has about 1,800,000 distinct CDR3 sequences, 28% seen once. The sequencing input was blood. The receptor source for this set is a woman between 25 and 40 years old in good health. Each CDR3 is given with its conserved first and last residue. D genes are given only for firm matches. The size entry is marked missing in some rows and otherwise reads once, few, many or a size class.

>few|TRBV5-1|TRBJ2-2|TRBD1
CASSPGQTSTGELFF
>NA|TRBV10-3|TRBJ2-2|NA
CAISAREYGELFF
>many|TRBV7-2|TRBJ2-1|TRBD2
CASSPSASGRYNEQFF
>NA|TRBV7-2|TRBJ1-2|NA
CASSLVGDGGYTF
>NA|TRBV4-3|TRBJ2-1|TRBD2
CASSRLLAGATDEQFF
>few|TRBV7-9|TRBJ1-6|NA
CASSNSAAGGVYNSPLHF
>NA|TRBV7-2|TRBJ2-1|NA
CASSLVETFF
>NA|TRBV4-3|TRBJ1-1|NA
CASSQETWGEDTEAFF
>few|TRBV12-3/TRBV12-4|TRBJ2-4|NA
CASKRQLEQYF
>few|TRBV10-3|TRBJ2-7|NA
CAISGEVEQYF
>NA|TRBV2|TRBJ2-5|TRBD2
CASRAKSGNQETQYF
>NA|TRBV29-1|TRBJ2-5|NA
CSVQGAASSFQETQYF
>NA|TRBV14|TRBJ2-5|NA
CASSQEVHPTRAETQYF
>few|TRBV20-1|TRBJ2-7|NA
CSARAGDSLSYEQYF
>few|TRBV12-3/TRBV12-4|TRBJ2-3|NA
CASSLRPVGTDTQYF
>NA|TRBV29-1|TRBJ2-5|NA
CSVVGRAETQYF
>once|TRBV5-1|TRBJ2-3|NA
CASGLGVTAITDTQYF
>NA|TRBV29-1|TRBJ2-5|NA
CIGQRQETQYF
>NA|TRBV5-1|TRBJ1-4|NA
CASSLGTYRDTNEKLFF
>NA|TRBV27|TRBJ1-5|TRBD1
CASRSGGGNQPQHF
>NA|TRBV7-9|TRBJ2-1|NA
CASSIADSPYNEQFF
>many|TRBV20-1|TRBJ2-5|NA
CSAARETQYF
>NA|TRBV10-3|TRBJ1-1|TRBD1
CAISATGANTEAFF
>NA|TRBV6-6|TRBJ2-7|NA
CASSKGRGVRSSYEQYF
>NA|TRBV9|TRBJ2-7|TRBD2
CASSAAGEQRDEQYF
>NA|TRBV27|TRBJ2-6|TRBD1
CASSPWTGPGANVRTF
>NA|TRBV20-1|TRBJ2-3|TRBD2
CSARNLAGGPNTQYF
>NA|TRBV7-2|TRBJ2-1|TRBD1
CASSAARTGEQFF
>NA|TRBV6-1|TRBJ1-1|NA
CAHRRGGGTEAFF
>few|TRBV27|TRBJ1-2|TRBD1
CASGGQGPYGYTF
>NA|TRBV10-1|TRBJ2-1|NA
CTSSTSIPTNEQFF
>few|TRBV5-1|TRBJ2-7|NA
CASSLMGNRYPGYEQYF
>NA|TRBV2|TRBJ2-1|TRBD1
CASSPPPGGASSYNEQFF
>NA|TRBV29-1|TRBJ2-2|TRBD2
CSVELSGAGELFF
>many|TRBV28|TRBJ2-7|NA
CASSRGEQYF
>many|TRBV29-1|TRBJ2-5|TRBD1
CSVEAGTEGETQYF
>many|TRBV28|TRBJ1-2|NA
CASSSGVGYTF
>few|TRBV7-3|TRBJ1-2|NA
CASSPTRGSYTF
>NA|TRBV7-9|TRBJ2-3|TRBD2
CASSSSGITDTQYF
>NA|TRBV25-1|TRBJ2-1|TRBD2
CALGDYSYNEQFF
>NA|TRBV20-1|TRBJ2-1|TRBD2
CSVPTSGSVDEQFF
>few|TRBV12-3/TRBV12-4|TRBJ1-5|NA
CASSFLGSQPQHF
>many|TRBV10-2|TRBJ2-7|NA
CASRAGETYEQYF
>many|TRBV11-2|TRBJ2-1|NA
CASSRMTEIKSSYNEQFF
>NA|TRBV20-1|TRBJ2-3|NA
CSVRDRQGYSTDTQYF